These 15 T cell receptor beta chains share one sample of origin, sequenced in a study of blood T cell repertoires in COVID-19. The data were produced by immunoSEQ multiplex PCR, yet TCRdb's version contains in-frame clones alone and is incomplete. The table lists 300,000 to 350,000 clones, about 85% of them singletons. The sequenced material came from peripheral blood. The source of these receptors is a man between 18 and 29 years old with active or convalescent COVID-19.

The rearrangement links TRBV4-1 to TRBJ2-3, with TRBD1 matching over 8 bases. V lost 5 bases to trimming and J lost 0 bases; unmatched junction nucleotides: 13. CDR1 and CDR2 (germline): MGHRA, YSYEKL. The CDR3 contains 18 residues. The CDR3 region has the DNA TGCGCCAGCAGCTCACCACCGATCCGGGACAGGAGCACAGATACGCAGTATTTT. It is translated as CASSSPPIRDRSTDTQYF.

The CDR3 region has the DNA TGTGCCAGCTCACCACCCGCAGGGTTAAACATTCAGTACTTC. Translation: CASSPPAGLNIQYF. V is TRBV18 and J is TRBJ2-4; D perhaps matches TRBD1 (5 bases). V lost 0 bases to trimming and J lost 6 bases, with 9 bases between them. CDR1 is KGHSH and CDR2 is LQKENI in the germline V gene. The CDR3 consists of 14 residues.

The V gene is TRBV7-9, the J gene TRBJ1-4; tentatively, D is TRBD1 (6 bases). The V end lost 8 bases, the J end lost 0 bases, and 10 bases lay between the germline ends. Germline loops: CDR1 SEHNR, CDR2 FQNEAQ (reference sequence). The CDR3 has 14 amino acids. DNA for the CDR3: TGTGCCAGCGTCCGGACAGCAACTAATGAAAAACTGTTTTTT. Amino acids: CASVRTATNEKLFF.

This clone was observed a handful of times. The J gene is TRBJ2-7, the V gene TRBV14, with D possibly TRBD1 on 5 matching bases. From germline, CDR1 is SGHDN and CDR2 FVKESK. This CDR3 contains 14 residues. Trimming cost V 4 bases and J 5 bases, with 15 bases left between them. As DNA, the CDR3 is TGTGCCAGCAGCCGCCTCGGAAGGGGCAACGAGCAGTACTTC. As protein: CASSRLGRGNEQYF.

The rearrangement uses TRBV27 and TRBJ1-6; 10 positions agree with TRBD1. This CDR3 spans 14 amino acids. V was clipped by 6 bases and J by 11 bases; unmatched bases: 7. Germline V gene lookup returns CDR1 MNHEY and CDR2 SMNVEV (reference sequence). CDR3: CASSPGQGLAPLHF. The CDR3 nucleotides are TGTGCCAGCAGCCCGGGACAGGGGTTGGCACCCCTCCACTTT.

The rearrangement uses TRBV5-1 and TRBJ2-1; 7 positions match TRBD2. This CDR3 has 15 residues. CDR1 and CDR2 (germline): SGHRS, YFSETQ. J lost 7 bases, V lost 2 bases, and 9 bases had no gene match. CDR3 residues: CASSFGGRENNEQFF. For the CDR3, the DNA is TGCGCCAGCAGCTTTGGGGGGAGGGAGAATAATGAGCAGTTCTTC.

This clone was observed a handful of times. The V call is TRBV27, the J call TRBJ2-1, with a weak D call TRBD2 (6 bases). The CDR3 runs 15 residues. V lost 2 bases and J 7 bases, leaving 15 bases between the germline ends. Germline V gene data show CDR1 as MNHEY and CDR2 as SMNVEV (reference sequence). CDR3 sequence: CASSLPGTQTNEQFF. In nucleotides, the CDR3 is TGTGCCAGCAGTTTACCCGGGACTCAGACGAATGAGCAGTTCTTC.

This sequence joins TRBV19 and TRBJ2-1, with D maybe TRBD2 (6 bases). In germline, CDR1 is LNHDA, CDR2 SQIVND (reference sequence). This CDR3 spans 17 amino acids. V shed 2 bases and J shed 2 bases, with 16 bases lying between them. This CDR3 is CASSITVRGIAYNEQFF. In nucleotides, the CDR3 is TGTGCCAGTAGTATAACGGTCCGGGGGATAGCCTACAATGAGCAGTTCTTC.

This rearrangement joins TRBV6-2 or TRBV6-3 to TRBJ1-5; 10 bases align to TRBD1. The ends lost 7 bases at V and 5 bases at J; junction bases unmatched: 8. The CDR3 is 15 residues long. Germline lookup yields CDR1 MNHEY and CDR2 SVGEGT. CDR3 sequence reads: CASTPTGTGDQPQHF. The CDR3 DNA reads as TGTGCCAGCACCCCGACCGGGACAGGGGATCAGCCCCAGCATTTT.

The V gene is TRBV28, the J gene TRBJ1-2; D remains ambiguous. In germline, CDR1 is MDHEN, CDR2 SYDVKM. V lost 5 bases and J lost 4, with 5 bases in between. This CDR3 comprises 11 residues. The CDR3: CASSRSYGYTF. The CDR3 coding sequence is TGTGCCAGCAGTAGGAGCTATGGCTACACCTTC.

This clone came up once. The CDR3 coding sequence is TGTGCCAGCAGCTTGACAGGACGATTTTACGAGCAGTACTTC. Residues: CASSLTGRFYEQYF. The V gene is TRBV5-6, the J gene TRBJ2-7; the D gene is possibly TRBD1 (5 bases). CDR3 length: 14 residues. Germline V CDR1 and CDR2: SGHDT, YYEEEE. V was shortened by 1 base and J by 4 bases, with 12 bases between the two germline ends.

This clone occurred once. This chain joins TRBV19 and TRBJ2-1, with 14 bases that match TRBD2. The trim removed 6 bases at V and 14 bases at J, leaving 9 bases unmatched. The germline V gene encodes CDR1 LNHDA and CDR2 SQIVND (reference sequence). This CDR3 spans 14 amino acids. CDR3 coding DNA: TGTGCCAGTAGCCCTGGACTAGCGGGGGGCGGAAAGTTCTTC. This gives the protein CASSPGLAGGGKFF.

The chain recombines TRBV27 with TRBJ2-3, with TRBD2 identical over 12 bases. This CDR3 has 16 residues. The J segment lost 4 bases and the V segment lost 5 bases, leaving 7 bases of the junction unmatched. Germline-derived CDR1 and CDR2 are MNHEY and SMNVEV (reference sequence). The CDR3: CASSARLAGDSDTQYF. The CDR3 DNA reads as TGTGCCAGCAGTGCAAGACTAGCGGGAGATTCAGATACGCAGTATTTT.

V and J are TRBV12-5 and TRBJ2-2, with D unresolved. Germline V lookup: CDR1 LGHNT, CDR2 FRNRAP. The V gene lost 1 base and the J gene lost 0 bases, with 6 bases spanning the gap. CDR3 length equals 15 residues. CDR3 sequence: CASGLASSNTGELFF. The CDR3 DNA reads TGTGCTAGTGGTTTGGCCTCCTCGAACACCGGGGAGCTGTTTTTT.

The rearrangement joins TRBV19 to TRBJ2-1, with 15 nucleotides matching TRBD2. The CDR3 contains 17 residues. Trimming cost V 4 bases and J 7 bases; bases outside gene matches: 8. Germline CDR1 and CDR2: LNHDA and SQIVND (reference sequence). This CDR3 is CASSTFGLAGGPNEQFF. In DNA, the CDR3 is TGTGCCAGTAGTACCTTCGGACTAGCGGGGGGGCCAAATGAGCAGTTCTTC.